The source of this T cell receptor beta chain is a study of cytomegalovirus exposure and HLA in healthy donors. The sample holds a few counts of this clone. The PCR used 60 Vbeta and 13 Jbeta primers. Repertoires were generated with immunoSEQ multiplex PCR, while TCRdb's copy carries only in-frame clones and drops some. This sample has 99,000 or so clones, with 76% found just once. Donors showed nominal health when sampled, although they likely had unrecorded immune exposures. J lost 7 bases, V lost 7 bases, and 9 bases had no gene match. This CDR3 spans 13 amino acids. The germline gives CDR1 MNHNY, CDR2 SVGAGI (reference sequence).

The receptor's source is a woman aged 18-29 years in good health and CMV-seropositive. J is TRBJ1-1 and V is TRBV6-6; 7 bases agree with TRBD1. The sequenced sample was PBMCs. The CDR3 region is CASTPTGRNEAFF. The CDR3 DNA sequence: TGTGCCAGCACCCCGACAGGGAGGAATGAAGCTTTCTTT.